This entry lists 8 T cell receptor beta chains sequenced from one sample in a study of neurological immune-mediated disorders. One entry per CDR3 protein, called by TCRdb with MiXCR from the 5' RACE reads. This sample has 20,000 to 25,000 distinct CDR3 sequences, with 17% found just once. Sequenced material: CD8+ T cells from blood. All receptors come from a woman younger than 30 with multiple sclerosis.

This chain's CDR3 is CASSPTENSNQPQHF. CDR3 in DNA: TGTGCCAGCTCACCGACGGAAAATAGCAATCAGCCCCAGCATTTT. The V gene is TRBV18, the J gene TRBJ1-5; no clear D. The CDR3 is 15 residues long. The germline V gene encodes CDR1 KGHSH and CDR2 LQKENI. V shed 3 bases and J shed 0 bases, with 9 bases lying between them.

This clonotype was detected many times. The rearrangement links TRBV6-6 to TRBJ1-1; D not certain. Germline lookup yields CDR1 MNHNY and CDR2 SVGAGI (reference sequence). This CDR3 has 14 amino acids. V gave up 6 bases and J gave up 0 bases, with 11 bases separating them. The CDR3 nucleotides are TGTGCCAGCAGCCTTACTGGGCTGAACACTGAAGCTTTCTTT. Translation gives CASSLTGLNTEAFF.

The sample holds many counts of this clonotype. The rearrangement links TRBV7-9 to TRBJ2-4; TRBD1 aligns across 9 bases. Germline V CDR1 and CDR2: SEHNR, FQNEAQ (reference sequence). This CDR3 contains 16 residues. The J segment lost 2 bases and the V segment lost 1 base, leaving 3 bases of the junction unmatched. Here the CDR3 reads CASSLEQGASKNIQYF. DNA of the CDR3: TGTGCCAGCAGCTTAGAACAGGGGGCATCCAAAAACATTCAGTACTTC.

CDR3 amino acids: CAGGDRGYSNQPQHF. In DNA form, the CDR3 reads TGTGCCGGTGGGGACAGAGGTTATAGCAATCAGCCCCAGCATTTT. The V and J genes are TRBV28 and TRBJ1-5; 7 bases align to TRBD1. The V and J ends lost 11 bases and 0 bases, in that order; junction bases with no gene match: 10. This CDR3 comprises 15 residues. Germline V gene sequence: CDR1 MDHEN, CDR2 SYDVKM.

The chain has TRBV18 and TRBJ2-1; no clear D. Deletions cut 3 bases from V and 7 bases from J, with 16 bases between. Germline V gives CDR1 KGHSH, CDR2 LQKENI. The CDR3 loop spans 15 amino acids. CDR3 region: CASSPGDLLRNEQFF. The CDR3 DNA reads TGTGCCAGCTCACCTGGAGACTTACTTAGGAATGAGCAGTTCTTC.

V usage is TRBV18 and J usage is TRBJ2-7; D gene unclear. The CDR3 extends over 13 amino acids. Germline assignment: CDR1 KGHSH and CDR2 LQKENI. Between the trimmed V and J ends, which lost 0 bases and 3 bases, there was a span of 6 bases. Here the CDR3 reads CASSPPQSYEQYF. The CDR3 DNA follows: TGTGCCAGCTCACCACCCCAGAGCTACGAGCAGTACTTC.

At least ten counts were recorded for this clonotype. The chain has TRBV24-1 and TRBJ2-2; no clear D. Per germline, CDR1 KGHDR and CDR2 SFDVKD. The V end lost 2 bases, the J end lost 6 bases, and 3 bases lay between the germline ends. The CDR3 contains 12 residues. The CDR3 loop reads CATSDSPGELFF. CDR3 DNA sequence: TGTGCCACCAGTGATTCCCCCGGGGAGCTGTTTTTT.

Regarding this clonotype: A read error may account for a junction end that differs from germline. The CDR3 protein is CANSYRDQGETQYF. The CDR3 DNA sequence: TGCGCCAACAGCTACCGGGACCAAGGGGAGACCCAGTACTTC. The chain couples TRBV5-1 to TRBJ2-5; tentatively, D is TRBD1 or TRBD2 (5 bases each). The germline V gene has CDR1 SGHRS and CDR2 YFSETQ. The length of the CDR3 is 14 residues.